A single T cell receptor (beta chain) is shown here with its context. A second nested PCR with blocking oligonucleotides suppressed unpaired genes. TCRdb called the emulsion pairing reads again in MiXCR, with one record for every CDR3 protein. The sample yields about 4,400 distinct CDR3 sequences, just over 35% seen once. The data belong to a study of T cell repertoires in breast cancer. An expanded emulsion RT-PCR with primers for all TCR V genes paired CD8+ T cell chains. V was pared by 3 bases and J by 3 bases, with 6 bases between. From germline, CDR1 is MDHEN and CDR2 SYDVKM. The CDR3 length is 12 residues.

Sequenced sample: CD8+ T cells. V usage is TRBV28 and J usage is TRBJ2-7; D not certain. This TCR was sampled from a pool of human donors with breast cancer or a healthy control (not recorded which). The CDR3 bases are TGTGCCAGCAGTTTTAAGGACTACGAGCAGTACTTC. Encoded protein: CASSFKDYEQYF.